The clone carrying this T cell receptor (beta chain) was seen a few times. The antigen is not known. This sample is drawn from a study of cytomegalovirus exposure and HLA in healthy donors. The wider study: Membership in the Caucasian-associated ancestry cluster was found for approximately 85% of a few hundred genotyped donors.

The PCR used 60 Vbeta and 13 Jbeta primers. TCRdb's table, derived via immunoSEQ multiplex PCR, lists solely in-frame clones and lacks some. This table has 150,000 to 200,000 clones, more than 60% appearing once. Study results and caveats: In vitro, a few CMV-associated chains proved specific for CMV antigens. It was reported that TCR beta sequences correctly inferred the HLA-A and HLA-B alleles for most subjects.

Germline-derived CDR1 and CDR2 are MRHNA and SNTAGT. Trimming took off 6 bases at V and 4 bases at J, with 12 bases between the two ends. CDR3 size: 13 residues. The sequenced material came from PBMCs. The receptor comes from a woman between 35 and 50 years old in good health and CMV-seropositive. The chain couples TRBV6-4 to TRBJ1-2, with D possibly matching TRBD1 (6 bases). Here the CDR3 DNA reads TGTGCCAGCAGCCTCACAGGGACCTATGGCTACACCTTC. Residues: CASSLTGTYGYTF.